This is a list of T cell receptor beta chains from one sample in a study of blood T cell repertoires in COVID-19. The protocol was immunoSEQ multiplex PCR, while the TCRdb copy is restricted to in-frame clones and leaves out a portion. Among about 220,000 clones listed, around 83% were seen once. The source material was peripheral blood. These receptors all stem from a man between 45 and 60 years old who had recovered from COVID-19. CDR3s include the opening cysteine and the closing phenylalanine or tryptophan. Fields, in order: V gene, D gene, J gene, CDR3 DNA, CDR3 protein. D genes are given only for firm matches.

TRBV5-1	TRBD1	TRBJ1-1	TGCGCCAGCAGCTTGACTACCCTTACAGGGGGCACTGAAGCTTTCTTT	CASSLTTLTGGTEAFF
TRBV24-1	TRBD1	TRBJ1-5	TGTGCCACCAGTGATCCGGGACAGGGGAATCAGCCCCAGCATTTT	CATSDPGQGNQPQHF
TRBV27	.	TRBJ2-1	TGTGCCAGCAGTTATAAGGGGAGGCGGTCCTACAATGAGCAGTTCTTC	CASSYKGRRSYNEQFF
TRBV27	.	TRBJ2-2	TGTGCCAGCAGTTTAATTCGGGGATCTACCGGGGAGCTGTTTTTT	CASSLIRGSTGELFF
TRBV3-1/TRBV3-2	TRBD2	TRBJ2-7	TGTGCCAGCAGCGAGAGCGGGAGAAGCTACGAGCAGTACTTC	CASSESGRSYEQYF
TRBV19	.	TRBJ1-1	TGTGCCAGTAGTATTAACTGGGAAGCTTTCTTT	CASSINWEAFF
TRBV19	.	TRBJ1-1	TGTGCCAGTAGTGCCCCCGCAGGGGCTAGCAACACTGAAGCTTTCTTT	CASSAPAGASNTEAFF
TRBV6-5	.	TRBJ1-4	TGTGCCAGCAGTTTCGGTGCAACTAATGAAAAACTGTTTTTT	CASSFGATNEKLFF
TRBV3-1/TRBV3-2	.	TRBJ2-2	TGTGCCAGCACCCAGGGAGGCCGGGAGCTGTTTTTT	CASTQGGRELFF
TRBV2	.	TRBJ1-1	TGTGCCAGCGGAGGACCTATCTTGAACACTGAAGCTTTCTTT	CASGGPILNTEAFF
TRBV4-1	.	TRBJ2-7	TGCGCCAGCAGCCAAGATCTAGGGACTGGTAGCTACGAGCAGTACTTC	CASSQDLGTGSYEQYF
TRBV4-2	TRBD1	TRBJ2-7	TGTGCCAGCAGCCAAGAGGGACAGAGCTACGAGCAGTACTTC	CASSQEGQSYEQYF